Shown below are 8 T cell receptor beta chains from a single sample sequenced in a study of CD8+ T cells in alopecia areata (dated by TCRdb to the late 2010s). Libraries were made using the immunoSEQ multiplex PCR assay. RNA was extracted from all samples and reverse transcribed into cDNA, which served as template for TCR sequencing. The immuneACCESS repertoire file appears here via TCRdb, limited to in-frame rearrangements. These files lack a portion of the clones; in checked studies, under half of the deficit traces to unresolved V genes, and the cause of the others is not known. The sample records 110,000 to 150,000 clones, about 56% of which are singletons. Approximately 16% of the sample is in the top ten clones. Read against the paper, the sample's time point label means: about four weeks on oral tofacitinib. The label giving this sample's treatment or condition can be read as: oral pan-JAK inhibitor, 5-10 mg twice daily.

This specimen was CD8+ T cells sorted from blood, taken at week 4, from a patient treated with tofacitinib. These receptors all stem from a human donor with alopecia areata.

V gene TRBV5-6 combines with J gene TRBJ2-5; 12 bases are shared with TRBD2. CDR3 size: 18 residues. The junction had 9 bases not matched to a gene; V was cut back by 1 base and J by 2 bases. Germline CDR1 reads SGHDT; CDR2 reads YYEEEE. In DNA form, the CDR3 reads TGTGCCAGCAGCTTGCCAGATCGACTAGCGGGGGAGCAAGAGACCCAGTACTTC. Residues: CASSLPDRLAGEQETQYF.

This clone appeared once. This sample includes further DNA sequences coding for the same CDR3. V usage is TRBV5-1 and J usage is TRBJ1-1, with a tentative D call TRBD1 (6 bases). The CDR3 spans 15 residues. Germline CDR1 and CDR2: SGHRS and YFSETQ. V was trimmed by 2 bases and J by 0 bases, leaving 11 bases between them. CDR3 in amino acids: CASSFETGMNTEAFF. The DNA for the CDR3 is TGCGCCAGCAGCTTTGAGACAGGCATGAACACTGAAGCTTTCTTT.

This rearrangement joins TRBV29-1 to TRBJ1-2, with a possible D match to TRBD1 (5 bases). This CDR3 is 13 amino acids long. Trimming stripped 6 bases from V and 3 bases from J, with 14 bases between. Germline V gene data show CDR1 as SQVTM and CDR2 as ANQGSEA. The CDR3 here is CSVIAGVDYGYTF. CDR3 in DNA: TGCAGCGTAATCGCGGGGGTGGACTATGGCTACACCTTC. Full variable domain (outside the CDR3, taken from reference TRBV29-1 and TRBJ1-2): SAVISQKPSRDICQRGTSLTIQCQVDSQVTMMFWYRQQPGQSLTLIATANQGSEATYESGFVIDKFPISRPNLTFSTLTVSNMSPEDSSIYLCSVIAGVDYGYTFGSGTRLTVV.

A few counts support this clone. Just one base apart from a much larger clone, this may be a read error. V and J are TRBV6-6 and TRBJ2-3; 8 nucleotides align to TRBD2. The germline CDR1 and CDR2 sequences are MNHNY and SVGAGI (reference sequence). This CDR3 comprises 14 residues. V dropped 5 bases and J dropped 2; count of bases not matched to a gene: 3. CDR3 bases: TGTGCCAGCAGTGACGGGGGGGCCACAGATACGCAGTATTTT. Protein sequence: CASSDGGATDTQYF.

This chain connects TRBV5-6 to TRBJ2-1, with D possibly TRBD1 on 5 matching bases. CDR3 length: 15 amino acids. CDR1 and CDR2 from the germline V gene are SGHDT and YYEEEE. Trimming stripped 0 bases from V and 5 bases from J, with 12 bases between. The CDR3 spells CASSLETGGHNEQFF. CDR3 sequence (DNA): TGTGCCAGCAGCTTGGAAACAGGCGGACACAATGAGCAGTTCTTC.

Only a few counts were recorded for this clone. Other nucleotide sequences in the sample specify the same CDR3. The V and J genes are TRBV15 and TRBJ2-5; perhaps TRBD2 as D (5 bases). There are 13 residues in the CDR3. Germline-derived CDR1 and CDR2 are LNHNV and YYDKDF (reference sequence). V gave up 0 bases and J gave up 4 bases, with 6 bases separating them. CDR3 nucleotide sequence: TGTGCCACCAGCAGAGATCGGGGAGAGACCCAGTACTTC. Translated: CATSRDRGETQYF.

The DNA of the CDR3 is TGCGCCAGTGGGGAGGGGGCAGTTGAGGGCACCGGGGAGCTGTTTTTT. Amino acids: CASGEGAVEGTGELFF. The chain couples TRBV4-3 to TRBJ2-2; tentatively, D is TRBD1 or TRBD2 (7 bases each). The V gene lost 9 bases and the J gene lost 4 bases, with 21 bases spanning the gap. Germline V gives CDR1 LGHNA, CDR2 YSLEER. The CDR3 consists of 16 residues.

The J gene is TRBJ2-5, the V gene TRBV6-5; the D is unclear. V was trimmed by 3 bases and J by 5 bases, leaving 13 bases between them. The CDR3 spans 14 residues. Germline CDR1 is MNHEY and CDR2 is SVGAGI. The CDR3 loop is CASSYYGSRETQYF. CDR3 bases: TGTGCCAGCAGTTATTATGGTTCGAGGGAGACCCAGTACTTC.